The subject of this entry is one T cell receptor (beta chain). The CDR3 contains 15 residues. CDR1 and CDR2 from the germline V gene are MGHRA and YSYEKL. Trimming took off 1 base at V and 8 bases at J, with 15 bases between the two ends. This entry belongs to a study of T cells in Graves' hyperthyroidism and ophthalmopathy. Uncontrolled infections, other autoimmune diseases, pregnancy or lactation led to exclusion of patients. Each diagnosis drew on symptoms, thyroxine, TRAb, thyroid ultrasound and orbital computed tomography findings. Regions amplified from RNA transcripts were the TCR beta CDR3 regions. HTBI primers drove first-round RT-PCR of the TCR CDR3. Using its own MiXCR run on the multiplex PCR reads, TCRdb lists one record per CDR3 protein. Among hundreds of thousands of distinct CDR3 sequences listed, 15% to 20% were seen once.

The receptor's source is a woman between 45 and 65 years old with Graves' hyperthyroidism that later progressed to Graves' ophthalmopathy. V usage is TRBV4-1 and J usage is TRBJ2-1, with a possible D match to TRBD2 (5 bases). Sequencing was performed on blood. CDR3 residues: CASSQVPVGGYEQFF. The CDR3 nucleotides are TGCGCCAGCAGCCAAGTCCCAGTCGGCGGGTATGAGCAGTTCTTC.